Listed below are T cell receptor beta chains from one sample, sequenced in a study of blood T cell repertoires in COVID-19. Measured with immunoSEQ multiplex PCR; TCRdb has only the in-frame clones, and not every one. The sample includes about 170,000 clones, about four fifths of them seen just once. The sample comprised peripheral blood. These receptors were taken from a woman at least 80 years old with active or convalescent COVID-19. Both conserved end residues are part of each CDR3. The order of the fields is V gene, J gene, clone size, D gene, CDR3 DNA, CDR3 protein. The D gene is left open where the match is weak. A row's size may be missing; if present it is once, few, many or a size class.

TRBV29-1,TRBJ1-1,.,.,TGCAGCGTCTCTAGGGCGGGGGACACTGAAGCTTTCTTT,CSVSRAGDTEAFF
TRBV21-1,TRBJ1-4,.,.,TGTGCCAGCAGCGCTCGGGACAGGGTACTTGAAAAACTGTTTTTT,CASSARDRVLEKLFF
TRBV5-6,TRBJ2-5,.,.,TGTGCCAGCAGCTTGGGGGGGCGAGAGACCCAGTACTTC,CASSLGGRETQYF
TRBV19,TRBJ1-6,.,.,TGTGCCAGTGCCCGGGACAAGGCCCTACCCCTCCACTTT,CASARDKALPLHF
TRBV9,TRBJ1-4,.,.,TGTGCCAGCAGCGAAAATACAGGGTTTAATGAAAAACTGTTTTTT,CASSENTGFNEKLFF
TRBV7-9,TRBJ2-5,.,.,TGTGCCAGCAGCTTAGATCGCGGCCAGACCCAGTACTTC,CASSLDRGQTQYF
TRBV10-2,TRBJ2-1,.,TRBD1,TGCGCCAGCAGGCTGACAGGGCTGAACAATGAGCAGTTCTTC,CASRLTGLNNEQFF
TRBV1,TRBJ2-7,.,.,TGCACCAGCAGCCAAGAGCTAGCGGGAGGGCCGAACCTTTACGAGCAGTACTTC,CTSSQELAGGPNLYEQYF
TRBV7-4,TRBJ1-5,.,.,TGTGCCAGCAGCTTAGAATCGGGGGGCTTGGGCCAGCCCCAGCATTTT,CASSLESGGLGQPQHF
TRBV5-6,TRBJ2-5,.,TRBD2,TGTGCCAGCAGCACCGGACTAGCGGGAGTTCGCCAAGAGACCCAGTACTTC,CASSTGLAGVRQETQYF
TRBV7-3,TRBJ2-1,.,.,TGTGCCAGCAGCTTAAATGGCAGAACCCTCACCTCCTACAATGAGCAGTTCTTC,CASSLNGRTLTSYNEQFF
TRBV5-1,TRBJ1-2,.,.,TGCGCCAGCAGCAGAGGACAGATAGCTAACTATGGCTACACCTTC,CASSRGQIANYGYTF
TRBV28,TRBJ1-5,few,TRBD1,TGTGCCAGCCCCCCCACCGGGGACAGGACTTATCAGCCCCAGCATTTT,CASPPTGDRTYQPQHF
TRBV5-1,TRBJ1-5,.,.,TGCGCCAGCAGCTTGGAAGGGGGTAGCAATCAGCCCCAGCATTTT,CASSLEGGSNQPQHF
TRBV3-1/TRBV3-2,TRBJ1-2,.,.,TGTGCCAGCAGCCATCGGGGGGCTGGTGGCTACACCTTC,CASSHRGAGGYTF
TRBV29-1,TRBJ1-1,.,TRBD1,TGCAGCGTTGGGCAGGGGGACACTGAAGCTTTCTTT,CSVGQGDTEAFF
TRBV19,TRBJ1-2,.,.,TGTGCCAGTACTATCGGGATTAACTATGGCTACACCTTC,CASTIGINYGYTF
TRBV27,TRBJ2-1,.,TRBD1,TGTGCCAGCAGGAGGACAGGGATGGGTGAGCAGTTCTTC,CASRRTGMGEQFF
TRBV6-6,TRBJ2-7,.,TRBD1,TGTGCCAGCAGTTACCCGGGACAGGACTACGAGCAGTACTTC,CASSYPGQDYEQYF
TRBV18,TRBJ2-1,.,TRBD1,TGTGCCAGCTCTCCGACAGGGGGATACAATGAGCAGTTCTTC,CASSPTGGYNEQFF
TRBV6-6,TRBJ1-1,.,TRBD1,TGTGCCAGCAGTTACCTTAGACAGGGCACTGAAGCTTTCTTT,CASSYLRQGTEAFF
TRBV19,TRBJ1-1,.,TRBD1,TGTGCCAGTTCCGGGACAGTGAACACTGAAGCTTTCTTT,CASSGTVNTEAFF
TRBV5-4,TRBJ1-6,.,TRBD1,TGTGCCAGCAGCCCCGACAGGGGGGAGCCCCTCCACTTT,CASSPDRGEPLHF
TRBV6-5,TRBJ1-5,.,.,TGTGCCAGCAGTCCCGGGACAAGCAATCAGCCCCAGCATTTT,CASSPGTSNQPQHF
TRBV18,TRBJ1-2,.,.,TGTGCCAGCTCGGGCGCAAACTATGGCTACACCTTC,CASSGANYGYTF
TRBV4-1,TRBJ1-2,few,.,TGCGCCAGCAGCAGCGCGGGGAGTGTTAACTATGGCTACACCTTC,CASSSAGSVNYGYTF
TRBV10-1,TRBJ2-1,.,TRBD2,TGCGCCAGCAGTGAGCCGGGACTAGCCCCGCCGGAGCAGTTCTTC,CASSEPGLAPPEQFF
TRBV7-2,TRBJ2-2,.,TRBD2,TGTGCCAGCAGCTTAGACAGGACTAGCGGGAGATGGACCGGGGAGCTGTTTTTT,CASSLDRTSGRWTGELFF
TRBV4-2,TRBJ2-7,.,.,TGTGCCAGCAGCCAACCAGGGTCCTACGAGCAGTACTTC,CASSQPGSYEQYF
TRBV27,TRBJ2-1,.,.,TGTGCCAGCAGTGGGCAGGGAAACAATGAGCAGTTCTTC,CASSGQGNNEQFF
TRBV19,TRBJ1-5,.,.,.,CASSIVGQGSCHF
TRBV4-2,TRBJ2-4,.,.,TGTGCCAGCAGCCAAGTTGGCGGGACCGAAAACATTCAGTACTTC,CASSQVGGTENIQYF
TRBV5-1,TRBJ1-1,.,TRBD1,TGCGCCAGCAGCGCGGACAGGGGGGTGAGCACTGAAGCTTTCTTT,CASSADRGVSTEAFF
TRBV5-8,TRBJ2-1,few,.,TGTGCCAGCAGCTTGGGACAGGCTTACAATGAGCAGTTCTTC,CASSLGQAYNEQFF
TRBV9,TRBJ2-2,.,TRBD2,TGTGCCAGCAGCGTAGGCGGGAGGGTTACAAGGAGCACCGGGGAGCTGTTTTTT,CASSVGGRVTRSTGELFF